The present T cell receptor beta chain was sequenced within a study of blood T cells in healthy people across ages. Primed by a sample-barcoded 5' primer and a J-beta primer mix, a second PCR proceeded for about 6 to 11 cycles. Sequencing of every sample gave 2.5 million or more CDR3-containing paired-end reads. MiXCR, applied by TCRdb to the 5' RACE reads, yields one record per CDR3 protein. The sample includes under 1,100,000 distinct CDR3 sequences, around 25% of them seen just once. The data were also submitted as part of a second study, on T cells of mothers and their children.

The TCR sequence derives from a girl under 10 years old in good health. The sample consisted of blood.

The CDR3 coding sequence is TGTGCCAGCAGCAAAGGGGGGACAGACAATGAAAAACTGTTTTTT. Amino acid sequence: CASSKGGTDNEKLFF. V usage is TRBV21-1 and J usage is TRBJ1-4; TRBD1 is the table's D call, not checked against the DNA. TRBV21-1 is a documented pseudogene. The CDR3 sequence is 15 residues long.